Listed below are T cell receptor beta chains from one sample, sequenced in a study of tumor-infiltrating lymphocytes in primary liver carcinoma. TCRdb ran MiXCR on the multiplex PCR reads and lists one entry per CDR3 protein. The table has about 54,000 distinct CDR3 sequences, around three quarters seen once; the top ten hold about a quarter. Input material: liver tumor tissue from sampling region 2. Receptors originate from a man aged 40-49 years with primary liver carcinoma and hepatitis B virus infection. The CDR3 runs from the conserved cysteine through the conserved F or W. Each record gives: D gene, V gene, J gene, clone size, CDR3 protein, CDR3 DNA. A D gene is named only where the DNA matches it firmly. Some rows mark clone size as missing; the rest say once, few, many or name a class of expanded clone.

.	TRBV11-2	TRBJ2-7	few	CASTASYVWEQYF	TGTGCCAGCACCGCCTCTTATGTATGGGAGCAGTACTTC
.	TRBV28	TRBJ2-7	many	CASSGAAGLLEQYF	TGTGCCAGCAGTGGAGCGGCGGGCCTCCTCGAGCAGTACTTC
.	TRBV7-9	TRBJ1-5	many	CASSNTEIQPQHF	TGTGCCAGCAGCAACACGGAGATCCAGCCCCAGCATTTT
TRBD2	TRBV5-1	TRBJ2-7	few	CASSQRSSGAFPSYEQYF	TGCGCCAGCAGCCAAAGGAGTAGCGGGGCTTTCCCTTCCTACGAGCAGTACTTC
.	TRBV5-5	TRBJ1-1	.	CASSLGGYSEASF	TGTGCCAGCAGCTTGGGAGGTTACAGTGAAGCTTCCTTT
.	TRBV12-3/TRBV12-4	TRBJ2-5	.	CASMGSVAAPKEIQYF	TGTGCCAGCATGGGATCGGTAGCTGCCCCCAAAGAGATCCAGTACTTC
.	TRBV5-5	TRBJ2-5	.	CAGSLGNSRETQYF	TGTGCCGGCAGCTTGGGGAATAGCAGGGAGACCCAGTACTTC
.	TRBV7-3	TRBJ2-2	few	CASSLTSVGELFF	TGTGCCAGCAGCTTAACGTCGGTCGGGGAGCTGTTTTTT
.	TRBV14	TRBJ2-5	few	CASSQDQAPEIQETQYF	TGTGCCAGCAGTCAAGACCAGGCCCCGGAGATCCAAGAGACCCAGTACTTC
TRBD2	TRBV11-2	TRBJ2-2	.	CVSSLVALAGTGESFF	TGTGTCAGCAGCTTAGTGGCGTTAGCGGGAACCGGGGAGTCGTTTTTT
.	TRBV6-1	TRBJ2-7	.	CTSSVGSSGEQYF	TGTACCAGCAGTGTAGGGTCCTCAGGCGAGCAGTACTTC
TRBD2	TRBV11-1	TRBJ2-1	.	CARSMGLAGEVDSEQFF	TGTGCCAGGAGCATGGGACTAGCGGGAGAAGTTGACAGTGAGCAGTTCTTC
.	TRBV11-3	TRBJ2-3	.	CVSNLEGRPGDTQYF	TGTGTCAGCAACTTAGAGGGACGCCCCGGAGATACGCAGTATTTT
.	TRBV11-2	TRBJ2-5	.	CASSLGLGGWEIQYF	TGTGCCAGCAGCTTAGGATTGGGGGGATGGGAGATTCAGTACTTC
.	TRBV12-3/TRBV12-4	TRBJ2-7	.	CASSARAYGQYF	TGTGCCAGCAGTGCACGAGCCTACGGGCAGTATTTC
.	TRBV6-7	TRBJ1-5	many	CASSYTTAF	TGTGCCAGCAGTTACACGACAGCTTTT
.	TRBV29-1	TRBJ1-1	.	CSAEGTEAFF	TGCAGCGCTGAGGGCACTGAAGCTTTCTTT
.	TRBV10-1	TRBJ2-2	.	CASSGIGPTGELFF	TGTGCCAGCAGTGGGATAGGTCCCACCGGGGAGCTGTTTTTT
TRBD2	TRBV29-1	TRBJ2-3	many	CSVDGEAGIFADTQYF	TGCAGCGTTGACGGAGAAGCGGGAATTTTCGCAGATACGCAGTATTTT
.	TRBV28	TRBJ2-7	once	CVSSLIAYYYDQYF	TGTGTAAGCAGTTTAATTGCCTATTACTACGATCAGTACTTC
.	TRBV5-6	TRBJ2-1	many	CASSLSGDEQFF	TGTGCCAGCAGCTTGTCGGGCGATGAGCAGTTCTTC
.	TRBV6-5	TRBJ2-3	.	CATLRVGTVTQYF	TGTGCCACCCTGAGGGTGGGCACAGTTACGCAGTATTTT
.	TRBV12-3/TRBV12-4	TRBJ2-7	.	CASHGRAHEQYF	TGTGCGAGCCACGGCAGGGCCCACGAGCAGTACTTC
.	TRBV6-1	TRBJ2-7	.	CASSENWENFYEQYF	TGTGCCAGCAGTGAAAATTGGGAGAACTTCTACGAGCAGTACTTC
.	TRBV4-1	TRBJ2-2	.	CASSQDVSVGEGLFF	TGCGCCAGCAGCCAAGACGTCTCAGTAGGCGAGGGGCTGTTTTTT
.	TRBV28	TRBJ2-3	few	CASSSMRGDTQYF	TGTGCCAGCAGTTCTATGAGGGGAGATACGCAGTATTTT
TRBD2	TRBV6-2/TRBV6-3	TRBJ2-4	.	CASSPPGLGVSLVKSIQCF	TGTGCCAGCAGTCCACCGGGACTAGGCGTCTCACTAGTCAAAAGCATTCAGTGCTTC
.	TRBV11-2	TRBJ2-2	.	CASSLVRTYQGTGELFF	TGTGCCAGCAGCTTAGTTCGGACGTACCAGGGGACCGGGGAGCTGTTTTTC
TRBD1	TRBV10-3	TRBJ2-1	.	CAIRTGQGEGEQFF	TGTGCCATCAGAACCGGACAGGGGGAAGGCGAGCAGTTCTTC
TRBD1	TRBV28	TRBJ1-2	.	CASSFGTGDKGYGYTF	TGTGCAAGCAGTTTCGGGACAGGGGATAAGGGCTATGGCTACACCTTC
TRBD1	TRBV6-1	TRBJ2-2	.	CASSEHGAGGLFF	TGTGCCAGCAGTGAACACGGGGCAGGGGGGCTGTTTTTT
.	TRBV12-3/TRBV12-4	TRBJ2-2	many	CASSYRNTGELFF	TGTGCCAGCAGCTACAGGAACACCGGGGAGCTGTTTTTT
.	TRBV24-1	TRBJ2-1	many	CATSDFGEIDEQFF	TGTGCCACCAGTGATTTTGGCGAGATTGATGAGCAGTTCTTC
.	TRBV28	TRBJ2-7	many	CASSHYYEQYF	TGTGCCAGCAGCCACTACTACGAGCAGTACTTC
TRBD1	TRBV13	TRBJ2-1	.	CVISLGQGGTF	TGCGTCATCAGCTTAGGACAGGGGGGAACCTTC
.	TRBV13	TRBJ2-1	.	CASSFTGIPYNVQFF	TGTGCCAGCAGCTTTACGGGGATCCCCTACAATGTGCAGTTCTTC
.	TRBV11-1	TRBJ2-2	.	CTSNLVSANTGELFF	TGTACCAGCAACTTGGTGTCCGCGAACACCGGGGAGCTGTTTTTT
TRBD1	TRBV28	TRBJ2-3	many	CASSWGQGGTDTQYF	TGTGCCAGCAGTTGGGGACAGGGTGGGACAGATACGCAGTATTTT
TRBD1	TRBV20-1	TRBJ2-7	.	CSALSQGAWSYEQYF	TGCAGTGCTCTATCACAGGGGGCTTGGTCCTACGAGCAGTACTTC
.	TRBV27	TRBJ1-6	.	CASNLSYTEEYSPLHF	TGTGCCAGCAATTTATCCTACACGGAAGAGTATTCACCCCTCCACTTT
.	TRBV29-1	TRBJ2-6	.	CSVHSGRSGTNVLTF	TGCAGCGTCCACTCAGGGCGCTCTGGGACCAACGTCCTGACTTTC
.	TRBV7-2	TRBJ1-4	few	CASSIAGSTNEKLFF	TGTGCCAGCAGCATCGCAGGTTCAACTAATGAAAAACTGTTTTTT
.	TRBV12-3/TRBV12-4	TRBJ2-7	.	CASSSPTPRSYNEQYF	TGTGCCAGCAGCTCCCCGACTCCGAGATCCTACAATGAGCAGTACTTC
.	TRBV11-2	TRBJ2-5	.	CASSLNFLETQYF	TGTGCCAGTAGCTTAAATTTTCTGGAGACACAGTACTTC
.	TRBV11-2	TRBJ2-1	.	CASCPPSVAYNEQSF	TGTGCCAGCTGCCCCCCCAGCGTAGCATACAATGAGCAGTCCTTC
.	TRBV9	TRBJ2-7	.	CATSVGVGSHYEQYF	TGTGCCACCAGTGTAGGGGTCGGGAGTCACTACGAGCAGTACTTC
TRBD2	TRBV28	TRBJ2-7	.	CASRSSGRAYEQYF	TGTGCCAGCAGGAGTAGCGGGCGAGCTTACGAGCAGTACTTC
TRBD2	TRBV2	TRBJ2-5	.	CAGETSSQETQYF	TGTGCCGGGGAGACTAGCAGCCAAGAGACCCAGTACTTC
.	TRBV12-3/TRBV12-4	TRBJ2-7	.	CASSQHGTAEQYF	TGTGCCAGCAGTCAACATGGGACTGCCGAGCAGTACTTC
.	TRBV4-1	TRBJ2-3	.	CASSLKRGGRRDTQYF	TGCGCCAGCAGCCTAAAGAGGGGAGGTCGGAGGGATACGCAGTATTTT
.	TRBV4-1	TRBJ1-1	.	CASSSNMSTEAFF	TGCGCCAGCAGCTCAAACATGAGTACTGAAGCTTTCTTT
TRBD1	TRBV29-1	TRBJ2-3	.	CSAYRDRETDTQYF	TGCAGTGCTTACCGGGACAGGGAAACAGATACGCAGTATTTT
.	TRBV12-3/TRBV12-4	TRBJ1-5	.	CASSLWDGRSQPQHF	TGTGCCAGCAGTTTATGGGACGGTAGGAGTCAGCCCCAGCATTTT
.	TRBV28	TRBJ2-1	many	CASSKVNEQFF	TGTGCCAGCAGTAAGGTGAATGAGCAGTTCTTC